The 30 T cell receptor beta chains in this list originate from one sample, sequenced in a study of PD-1 blockade in classical Hodgkin lymphoma. The patients all showed relapse after autologous stem cell transplantation, while their brentuximab vedotin exposure varied. Method: immunoSEQ multiplex PCR; TCRdb's copy keeps in-frame clones and lacks some. This table has tens of thousands of clones, over 75% appearing once. The starting material was peripheral blood mononuclear cells (PBMCs), obtained at baseline. The receptors were sampled from a human donor with classical Hodgkin lymphoma.

The chain recombines TRBV5-5 with TRBJ2-3; D gene unclear. Per the germline V gene, CDR1 is SGHKS and CDR2 is YYEKEE (reference sequence). V was trimmed by 6 bases and J by 5 bases, leaving 34 bases between them. The CDR3 runs to 20 residues. The CDR3 sequence is CASISPTGRAFEDRVDTQYF. In DNA, the CDR3 is TGTGCCAGCATTTCGCCGACGGGTCGGGCGTTTGAGGATCGGGTAGATACGCAGTATTTT.

The chain uses TRBV19 and TRBJ1-1; maybe TRBD1 (6 bases). The CDR3 covers 13 residues. The germline V gene encodes CDR1 LNHDA and CDR2 SQIVND (reference sequence). V lost 1 base and J lost 8, with 11 bases in between. The CDR3 sequence: CASSIVQGREAFF. The CDR3 DNA reads TGTGCCAGTAGTATAGTTCAGGGGCGCGAAGCTTTCTTT. Drawing the rest from reference TRBV19 and TRBJ1-1, the complete variable domain is DGGITQSPKYLFRKEGQNVTLSCEQNLNHDAMYWYRQDPGQGLRLIYYSQIVNDFQKGDIAEGYSVSREKKESFPLTVTSAQKNPTAFYLCASSIVQGREAFFGQGTRLTVV.

The rearrangement links TRBV10-3 to TRBJ1-2, with 8 positions matching TRBD1. This CDR3 is 14 amino acids long. Looked up from germline, CDR1 is ENHRY and CDR2 is SYGVKD. Trimming at V came to 3 bases and at J to 4 bases, leaving 4 bases not matched to a gene. Written as DNA, the CDR3 is TGTGCCATCAGTGACATGGACAGGGTCTATGGCTACACCTTC. Its protein product is CAISDMDRVYGYTF.

The chain carries TRBV19 and TRBJ2-4; 9 nucleotides align to TRBD1. V lost 5 bases and J lost 8; bases outside the gene matches: 4. The CDR3 covers 13 residues. Germline CDR1 is LNHDA and CDR2 is SQIVND (reference sequence). The CDR3 DNA follows: TGTGCCAGTAGTGAGACAGGGGGGGACATTCAGTACTTC. This sequence encodes CASSETGGDIQYF.

J is TRBJ2-3 and V is TRBV2; either TRBD1 or TRBD2 may supply D (6 bases each). The V gene's germline CDR1 is SNHLY and CDR2 FYNNEI. Trimming took 10 bases from V and 0 from J, leaving 17 bases between them. This CDR3 has 15 amino acids. The CDR3: CATGGDGQSTDTQYF. The DNA for the CDR3 is TGTGCCACCGGCGGGGACGGACAGAGCACAGATACGCAGTATTTT.

The chain employs TRBV29-1 and TRBJ2-5, with 10 bases that match TRBD2. The CDR3 covers 17 residues. V trimming: 0 bases; J trimming: 2 bases; junction bases outside the gene matches: 9. Germline V lookup: CDR1 SQVTM, CDR2 ANQGSEA. CDR3 bases: TGCAGCGTTGAAGACCGACTAGCGGGTATACAACAAGAGACCCAGTACTTC. Protein sequence: CSVEDRLAGIQQETQYF.

The rearrangement joins TRBV11-2 to TRBJ1-5, with unresolved D. This CDR3 contains 14 residues. With 0 bases removed from V and 7 bases from J, the gap between germline ends came to 10 bases. Per the germline V gene, CDR1 is SGHAT and CDR2 is FQNNGV. CDR3 bases: TGTGCCAGCAGCTTAGATCTCGCAGACCAGCCCCAGCATTTT. This encodes CASSLDLADQPQHF.

The chain links TRBV28 to TRBJ1-4; D not resolved. This CDR3 region has 15 residues. V lost 3 bases and J 4 bases, leaving 12 bases between the germline ends. Germline CDR1 reads MDHEN; CDR2 reads SYDVKM. CDR3: CASSFSSGGNEKLFF. The CDR3 DNA is TGTGCCAGCAGTTTCTCTTCAGGAGGTAATGAAAAACTGTTTTTT.

V is TRBV15 and J is TRBJ2-3, with a tentative D call TRBD1 (5 bases). Trimming cost V 0 bases and J 3 bases, with 10 bases left between them. This CDR3 spans 15 amino acids. Germline assignment: CDR1 LNHNV and CDR2 YYDKDF (reference sequence). CDR3 nucleotides: TGTGCCACCAGCAGAGAAAGGGGCTATACAGATACGCAGTATTTT. It yields the protein CATSRERGYTDTQYF.

This CDR3 reads CASSQDGLQGEQYF. DNA of the CDR3: TGCGCCAGCAGCCAAGATGGGTTACAAGGCGAGCAGTACTTC. The V and J genes are TRBV4-3 and TRBJ2-7; D remains unclear. Looked up from germline, CDR1 is LGHNA and CDR2 is YSLEER. This CDR3 is built from 14 residues. V dropped 0 bases and J dropped 6 bases, with 12 bases sitting between them.

V gene TRBV6-5 combines with J gene TRBJ1-1, with TRBD1 as a possible D gene (6 bases). The germline CDR1 and CDR2 sequences are MNHEY and SVGAGI. The CDR3 loop spans 15 amino acids. Deletions cut 8 bases from V and 0 bases from J, with 16 bases between. CDR3: CASAMNRDVNTEAFF. CDR3 sequence (DNA): TGTGCCAGCGCAATGAACAGGGACGTGAACACTGAAGCTTTCTTT.

CDR3 in DNA: TGTGCCATCACCCAGGGGGGCACAGATACGCAGTATTTT. It specifies CAITQGGTDTQYF. The genes are TRBV10-3 and TRBJ2-3; 7 bases map to TRBD1. The J segment lost 1 base and the V segment lost 7 bases, leaving 2 bases of the junction unmatched. This CDR3 is built from 13 residues. Germline-derived CDR1 and CDR2 are ENHRY and SYGVKD.

This clone was seen more than once but under ten times. This chain joins TRBV7-2 and TRBJ2-3; either TRBD1 or TRBD2 may fit D (7 bases each). CDR3 length equals 15 residues. Trimming cost V 2 bases and J 4 bases, with 13 bases left between them. Germline values: CDR1 SGHTA, CDR2 FQGNSA. DNA of the CDR3: TGTGCCAGCAGCTTATCCAGGGGGGGGTCAGATACGCAGTATTTT. It codes for CASSLSRGGSDTQYF.

This clone was recorded once. This sequence joins TRBV7-2 and TRBJ1-6, with D possibly TRBD1 on 5 matching bases. The CDR3 runs 13 residues. Germline CDR1 reads SGHTA; CDR2 reads FQGNSA. CDR3 bases: TGTGCTTCGTCGGGGGGGTGGAATTCACCCCTCCACTTT. Translating it yields CASSGGWNSPLHF.

CDR3 coding DNA: TGTGCCAGCAGCGACCCGCGGCAGATACAAGAGACCCAGTACTTC. This encodes CASSDPRQIQETQYF. The chain carries TRBV7-6 and TRBJ2-5; D uncertain. The CDR3 totals 15 residues. V was cut by 5 bases and J by 2 bases, with 15 bases left in between. Germline V gene data show CDR1 as SGHVS and CDR2 as FNYEAQ. Complete variable domain (other parts from reference TRBV7-6 and TRBJ2-5): GAGVSQSPRYKVTKRGQDVALRCDPISGHVSLYWYRQALGQGPEFLTYFNYEAQQDKSGLPNDRFSAERPEGSISTLTIQRTEQRDSAMYRCASSDPRQIQETQYFGPGTRLLVL.

The genes are TRBV5-4 and TRBJ2-3, with a possible D match to TRBD1 (5 bases). The CDR3 length is 16 residues. CDR1 is SGHNT and CDR2 is YYREEE in the germline V gene (reference sequence). V was shortened by 4 bases and J by 0 bases, with 15 bases between the two germline ends. The CDR3 reads CASSLWGGSSTDTQYF. In DNA, the CDR3 is TGTGCCAGCAGCCTTTGGGGCGGATCTAGCACAGATACGCAGTATTTT.

The V and J genes are TRBV7-2 and TRBJ2-2, with 8 bases aligning to TRBD2. Germline V gene data show CDR1 as SGHTA and CDR2 as FQGNSA. V lost 4 bases and J lost 4; bases outside the gene matches: 11. This CDR3 is built from 17 residues. The CDR3 region is CASSSPRERGFTGELFF. CDR3 coding DNA: TGTGCCAGCAGCTCCCCAAGGGAGCGGGGGTTCACCGGGGAGCTGTTTTTT.

The chain links TRBV2 to TRBJ2-1; D is unclear. V shed 7 bases and J shed 5 bases, with 15 bases lying between them. Germline V CDR1 and CDR2: SNHLY, FYNNEI. The CDR3 sequence is 14 residues long. The CDR3, as DNA: TGTGCCAGCAAAGGTTCCCGACAAAACAATGAGCAGTTCTTC. Its translation is CASKGSRQNNEQFF.

Of note for this clone: An end of the junction differs from the germline gene, which may be a read error. The chain joins TRBV7-8 to TRBJ2-7; D perhaps matches TRBD1 (6 bases). The germline V gene encodes CDR1 SGHVS and CDR2 FQNEAQ. CDR3 length equals 13 residues. CDR3 sequence: CASTLTGTYEQYF. CDR3 bases: TGTGCCAGCACCTTAACAGGGACCTACGAGCAGTACTTC. Drawing the rest from reference TRBV7-8 and TRBJ2-7, the complete variable domain is GAGVSQSPRYKVAKRGQDVALRCDPISGHVSLFWYQQALGQGPEFLTYFQNEAQLDKSGLPSDRFFAERPEGSVSTLKIQRTQQEDSAVYLCASTLTGTYEQYFGPGTRLTVT.

The gene calls are TRBV15 and TRBJ2-7; D may be TRBD2 (6 bases). There are 14 residues in the CDR3. V lost 5 bases, J lost 3 bases, and 14 bases lay in between. Germline V gene sequence: CDR1 LNHNV, CDR2 YYDKDF (reference sequence). CDR3 amino acids: CATSLGSPDYEQYF. The CDR3 coding sequence is TGTGCCACCAGCCTCGGGAGCCCCGACTACGAGCAGTACTTC. The full variable domain, with the rest looked up from reference TRBV15 and TRBJ2-7, is DAMVIQNPRYQVTQFGKPVTLSCSQTLNHNVMYWYQQKSSQAPKLLFHYYDKDFNNEADTPDNFQSRRPNTSFCFLDIRSPGLGDTAMYLCATSLGSPDYEQYFGPGTRLTVT.

The chain is built from TRBV9 and TRBJ2-5, with TRBD1 matching over 9 bases. There are 15 residues in the CDR3. The germline V gene has CDR1 SGDLS and CDR2 YYNGEE. V shed 4 bases and J 2 bases; nucleotides not matched to a gene: 6. CDR3 protein: CASSMTGTGQETQYF. CDR3 nucleotides: TGTGCCAGCAGCATGACCGGGACAGGGCAAGAGACCCAGTACTTC.

The chain employs TRBV5-1 and TRBJ2-5; D call uncertain. This CDR3 has 11 amino acids. The V end lost 2 bases, the J end lost 2 bases, and 1 base lay between the germline ends. The germline V gene encodes CDR1 SGHRS and CDR2 YFSETQ. The CDR3 DNA reads TGCGCCAGCAGCTTACAAGAGACCCAGTACTTC. It translates to CASSLQETQYF.

The chain carries TRBV29-1 and TRBJ2-1; D call uncertain. The ends were cut back, 0 bases at V and 7 bases at J, with 16 bases in the middle. CDR3 length: 15 residues. Germline loops: CDR1 SQVTM, CDR2 ANQGSEA. The CDR3 here is CSVEDRASFENEQFF. The CDR3 DNA follows: TGCAGCGTTGAAGACCGGGCCTCATTTGAAAATGAGCAGTTCTTC.

The chain is built from TRBV6-5 and TRBJ1-4, with 8 bases lining up with TRBD1. This CDR3 contains 15 residues. V was clipped by 8 bases and J by 2 bases; unmatched bases: 7. From germline, CDR1 is MNHEY and CDR2 SVGAGI. The CDR3 nucleotides are TGTGCCAGCTCCAGGACAGGGAACACTAATGAAAAACTGTTTTTT. This sequence encodes CASSRTGNTNEKLFF.

By frequency in the sample, this clone is large. J is TRBJ1-5 and V is TRBV5-1; TRBD1 matches at 8 bases. CDR3 length: 14 residues. The V gene end was trimmed by 4 bases and the J gene end by 5 bases; junction bases not matched to a gene: 5. Germline assignment: CDR1 SGHRS and CDR2 YFSETQ. DNA of the CDR3: TGCGCCAGCAGCCAACAGGGGGGTGATCAGCCCCAGCATTTT. Its protein is CASSQQGGDQPQHF.

This clone occurred a few times. The rearrangement joins TRBV18 to TRBJ1-5; D remains ambiguous. The CDR3 is made up of 13 amino acids. Per the germline V gene, CDR1 is KGHSH and CDR2 is LQKENI. Between the trimmed V and J ends, which lost 2 bases and 0 bases, there was a span of 2 bases. The CDR3 coding sequence is TGTGCCAGCTCACCAGGTAGCAATCAGCCCCAGCATTTT. Translation: CASSPGSNQPQHF. Supplemented by reference TRBV18 and TRBJ1-5, the full variable domain reads NAGVMQNPRHLVRRRGQEARLRCSPMKGHSHVYWYRQLPEEGLKFMVYLQKENIIDESGMPKERFSAEFPKEGPSILRIQQVVRGDSAAYFCASSPGSNQPQHFGDGTRLSIL.

V is TRBV19 and J is TRBJ2-2, with 7 bases that match TRBD1. The trim removed 7 bases at V and 4 bases at J, leaving 12 bases unmatched. The CDR3 sequence is 16 residues long. Looked up from germline, CDR1 is LNHDA and CDR2 is SQIVND (reference sequence). The CDR3 loop is CASTLRQGRGTGELFF. The CDR3 nucleotides are TGTGCCAGTACCCTCCGACAGGGAAGGGGCACCGGGGAGCTGTTTTTT.

This sequence joins TRBV7-6 and TRBJ2-3; D remains unclear. The length of the CDR3 is 16 residues. Trimming took 5 bases from V and 0 from J, leaving 15 bases between them. The germline CDR1 and CDR2 sequences are SGHVS and FNYEAQ. CDR3 sequence (DNA): TGTGCCAGCAGCCCCGAAATTCTTTCTAGCACAGATACGCAGTATTTT. The encoded protein is CASSPEILSSTDTQYF.

The rearrangement uses TRBV19 and TRBJ1-4; possibly TRBD1 for D (6 bases). V dropped 1 base and J dropped 8 bases, with 8 bases sitting between them. Germline CDR1 and CDR2: LNHDA and SQIVND (reference sequence). The CDR3 has 13 amino acids. DNA of the CDR3: TGTGCCAGTAGTATAGTGGACAGCGAAAAACTGTTTTTT. As protein: CASSIVDSEKLFF.

This clone was detected once. V usage is TRBV9 and J usage is TRBJ1-6; 9 bases agree with TRBD1. CDR1 is SGDLS and CDR2 is YYNGEE in the germline V gene. J was trimmed by 7 bases and V by 4 bases; bases with no gene match: 3. CDR3 size: 14 residues. CDR3 protein: CASSNRGQNSPLHF. CDR3 DNA: TGTGCCAGCAGCAACAGGGGGCAAAATTCACCCCTCCACTTT.